The sequence of this T cell receptor beta chain was determined in a study of cytomegalovirus exposure and HLA in healthy donors. Study-wide background: Earlier, 100 million to 130 million unique TCR beta sequences were recovered from around 200 million T cells by an analysis.

About this clone itself: Antigen: not known.

The germline CDR1 and CDR2 sequences are SQVTM and ANQGSEA. Trimming removed 4 bases at V and 2 bases at J, with 11 bases between. The CDR3 runs 13 residues. Primers for the PCR totalled 60 Vbeta and 13 Jbeta. Libraries were prepared by immunoSEQ multiplex PCR; TCRdb keeps only in-frame clonotypes and omits some of them. The profile shows roughly 100,000 clones, 82% of them singletons. Study outcomes and limitations: A later analysis found TCR association rates differed by HLA locus, highest for DRB1 and lowest for HLA-C.

The chain is built from TRBV29-1 and TRBJ1-1; D ambiguous. The clonotype originates from a man aged 50 to 60 in good health and CMV-seronegative. The sample comprised PBMCs. CDR3 amino acids: CSVALRENTEAFF. In DNA form, the CDR3 reads TGCAGCGTTGCCTTACGGGAAAACACTGAAGCTTTCTTT.